Following are 20 T cell receptor beta chains from one sample sequenced in a study of human T cells and chemical hapten exposure. TCRdb ran MiXCR on the RACE reads and lists one entry per CDR3 protein. The profile covers some 80,000 distinct CDR3 sequences, with over 8.5% appearing a single time and 4% to 5.5% taken by the ten largest. This sample's time point: patch test 1, 2 weeks after DPC sensitization. The treatment here: therapeutic diphenylcyclopropenone sensitization with weekly scalp DPC. Source: whole blood, taken in connection with sensitization to the hapten diphenylcyclopropenone (DPC). The receptors originated from a woman aged 50 to 65 with alopecia areata. Some clones in this sample may be carry-over from other donors' samples.

The V gene is TRBV29-1, the J gene TRBJ2-3; D is uncertain. With 4 bases removed from V and 5 bases from J, the gap between germline ends came to 4 bases. The CDR3 is 10 amino acids. The germline CDR1 and CDR2 sequences are SQVTM and ANQGSEA. The CDR3 protein is CSVGEDTQYF. In DNA form, the CDR3 reads TGCAGCGTTGGAGAAGATACGCAGTATTTT.

About this clonotype: It may be a read error: a sequence one base away is much more abundant. V usage is TRBV18 and J usage is TRBJ2-1; 7 bases line up with TRBD2. Germline CDR1 reads KGHSH; CDR2 reads LQKENI. The CDR3 covers 16 residues. The CDR3 DNA sequence: TGTGCCAGCTCACCAGGGAATCTAGCGGTACACAATGTGCAGTTCTTC. Translating gives CASSPGNLAVHNVQFF.

Only a few counts were recorded for this clonotype. The chain carries TRBV24-1 and TRBJ1-1; tentatively, D is TRBD1 (6 bases). The V gene's germline CDR1 is KGHDR and CDR2 SFDVKD. V was cut by 6 bases and J by 5 bases, with 12 bases left in between. This CDR3 has 13 amino acids. For the CDR3, the DNA is TGTGCCACCAGTAAAGGGGGTTGGACTGAAGCTTTCTTT. Amino acids: CATSKGGWTEAFF.

This clonotype showed up many times. The gene calls are TRBV6-5 and TRBJ2-7, with 10 bases identical to TRBD1. The length of the CDR3 is 13 residues. Germline V gene data show CDR1 as MNHEY and CDR2 as SVGAGI. V was clipped by 5 bases and J by 7 bases; unmatched bases: 5. CDR3 sequence: CASSTRDRGEQYF. The DNA of the CDR3 is TGTGCCAGCAGTACCCGGGACAGGGGAGAGCAGTACTTC.

Concerning this clonotype: The junction departs from germline at one end; a sequencing error may be responsible. The chain combines TRBV5-8 with TRBJ1-4; D is uncertain. Germline CDR1 is SGHTS and CDR2 is YDEGEE. The CDR3 has 16 residues. CDR3 in amino acids: CASSLGISATNEKLFF. In DNA form, the CDR3 reads TGTGCCAGCAGTTTGGGTATTTCTGCAACTAATGAAAAACTGTTTTTT.

This clonotype was recorded many times. The V and J genes are TRBV27 and TRBJ2-3, with D possibly TRBD2 on 5 matching bases. The CDR3 covers 14 residues. V was shortened by 2 bases and J by 5 bases, with 11 bases between the two germline ends. The V gene's germline CDR1 is MNHEY and CDR2 SMNVEV (reference sequence). Written as DNA, the CDR3 is TGTGCCAGCAGTTTAACGGGGTCCGGAGATACGCAGTATTTT. It is translated as CASSLTGSGDTQYF.

This clonotype was counted at least ten times. V is TRBV2 and J is TRBJ1-6; 9 bases line up with TRBD1. This CDR3 is built from 16 residues. Germline V gene sequence: CDR1 SNHLY, CDR2 FYNNEI. V lost 6 bases to trimming and J lost 7 bases; unmatched junction nucleotides: 10. As DNA, the CDR3 is TGTGCCAGCAGCGCCCTCCCGACAGGGGGGAATTCACCCCTCCACTTT. It encodes CASSALPTGGNSPLHF.

This clonotype was seen ten or more times. The rearrangement uses TRBV27 and TRBJ2-2; 10 nucleotides line up with TRBD1. CDR1 and CDR2 from the germline V gene are MNHEY and SMNVEV (reference sequence). The CDR3 is 14 amino acids. The junction had 4 bases not matched to a gene; V was cut back by 4 bases and J by 8 bases. CDR3 sequence reads: CASSWWDRGGELFF. The CDR3 DNA follows: TGTGCCAGCAGTTGGTGGGACAGGGGAGGGGAGCTGTTTTTT.

This clonotype occurred many times. V usage is TRBV7-8 and J usage is TRBJ1-5; 9 nucleotides agree with TRBD1. V was clipped by 5 bases and J by 2 bases; unmatched bases: 4. The V gene's germline CDR1 is SGHVS and CDR2 FQNEAQ. The CDR3 has 15 residues. The CDR3: CASSPRTGGNQPQHF. In DNA, the CDR3 is TGTGCCAGCAGCCCGCGGACAGGGGGCAATCAGCCCCAGCATTTT.

The sample holds many counts of this clonotype. V is TRBV7-9 and J is TRBJ1-3, with a tentative D call TRBD1 (5 bases). Germline values: CDR1 SEHNR, CDR2 FQNEAQ (reference sequence). The V and J ends lost 3 bases and 4 bases respectively, with 10 bases between them. The CDR3 runs 14 residues. Written as DNA, the CDR3 is TGTGCCAGCAGCTTTCAGGGTGGCGGAAACACCATATATTTT. It translates to CASSFQGGGNTIYF.

This clonotype appeared a few times. The V call is TRBV5-1, the J call TRBJ1-1, with 8 positions matching TRBD1. The CDR3 length is 15 residues. V shed 0 bases and J 7 bases; nucleotides not matched to a gene: 8. Germline loops: CDR1 SGHRS, CDR2 YFSETQ. CDR3 residues: CASSLENRGTDEAFF. The CDR3 nucleotides read TGCGCCAGCAGCTTGGAAAACAGGGGGACTGATGAAGCTTTCTTT.

A word on this clonotype: A read error may account for a junction end that differs from germline. J is TRBJ1-5 and V is TRBV6-6; D possibly corresponds to TRBD1 (5 bases). This CDR3 contains 14 residues. Germline V gives CDR1 MNHNY, CDR2 SVGAGI (reference sequence). The CDR3: CASRPDTTNRPQHF. The CDR3 coding sequence is TGTGCCAGCAGGCCGGACACCACGAATCGGCCCCAGCATTTT.

This clonotype has only a few counts. The chain uses TRBV7-9 and TRBJ2-3; no clear D. Germline assignment: CDR1 SEHNR and CDR2 FQNEAQ (reference sequence). This CDR3 spans 11 amino acids. The germline V and J ends were trimmed by 6 bases and 6 bases, with 7 bases remaining between them. This chain's CDR3 is CASRSPDTQYF. In DNA, the CDR3 is TGTGCCAGCAGGTCTCCGGATACGCAGTATTTT. The variable domain in full, with the rest retrieved from reference TRBV7-9 and TRBJ2-3, is DTGVSQNPRHKITKRGQNVTFRCDPISEHNRLYWYRQTLGQGPEFLTYFQNEAQLEKSRLLSDRFSAERPKGSFSTLEIQRTEQGDSAMYLCASRSPDTQYFGPGTRLTVL.

The chain is built from TRBV6-5 and TRBJ1-2, with 8 bases fitting TRBD1. The CDR3 sequence is 15 residues long. Losses at the gene ends were 6 bases for V and 0 bases for J; bases not matched to a gene: 6. Germline V gene lookup returns CDR1 MNHEY and CDR2 SVGAGI. The DNA for the CDR3 is TGTGCCAGCAGGCGACAGGGGAGAGCTAACTATGGCTACACCTTC. Translation gives CASRRQGRANYGYTF.

Within the sample, this clonotype is medium-sized. V usage is TRBV4-3 and J usage is TRBJ1-6; weak D call: TRBD1 (5 bases). V dropped 2 bases and J dropped 5 bases, with 10 bases sitting between them. CDR1 and CDR2 (germline): LGHNA, YSLEER. This CDR3 spans 15 amino acids. CDR3 region: CASSQNGGDNSPLHF. The DNA of the CDR3 is TGCGCCAGCAGCCAAAATGGGGGGGATAATTCACCCCTCCACTTT.

This clonotype was found a few times. The J gene is TRBJ2-7, the V gene TRBV18; the match to TRBD2 covers 10 bases. CDR1 is KGHSH, CDR2 LQKENI, per germline. CDR3 size: 14 residues. V was clipped by 3 bases and J by 7 bases; unmatched bases: 6. The CDR3 reads CASSPGLASGEQYF. For the CDR3, the DNA is TGTGCCAGCTCACCGGGACTAGCGTCCGGTGAGCAGTACTTC. Looking up the rest from reference TRBV18 and TRBJ2-7 gives the full variable domain: NAGVMQNPRHLVRRRGQEARLRCSPMKGHSHVYWYRQLPEEGLKFMVYLQKENIIDESGMPKERFSAEFPKEGPSILRIQQVVRGDSAAYFCASSPGLASGEQYFGPGTRLTVT.

The chain joins TRBV12-3 or TRBV12-4 to TRBJ1-1; D call uncertain. Deletions cut 0 bases from V and 12 bases from J, with 11 bases between. The CDR3 runs to 12 residues. In nucleotides, the CDR3 is TGTGCCAGCAGTTTAGCGGCGGGAGGGCCTTTCTTT. It codes for CASSLAAGGPFF.

The genes are TRBV12-3 or TRBV12-4 and TRBJ1-1; D is ambiguous. The CDR3 runs 12 residues. The V gene lost 2 bases and the J gene lost 9 bases, with 10 bases spanning the gap. In DNA, the CDR3 is TGTGCCAGCAGTTTATATGACCCTAAAGCTTTCTTT. It encodes CASSLYDPKAFF.

The chain recombines TRBV9 with TRBJ2-2; D gene uncertain. The germline gives CDR1 SGDLS, CDR2 YYNGEE. Trimming stripped 1 base from V and 6 bases from J, with 13 bases between. The CDR3 has 15 amino acids. In DNA, the CDR3 is TGTGCCAGCAGCGTATTCGAGGCGGTGGCCGGGGAGCTGTTTTTT. This encodes CASSVFEAVAGELFF.

This clonotype came up many times. This chain joins TRBV3-1 and TRBJ2-7; a possible D gene is TRBD2 (6 bases). Trimming pared 0 bases from V and 5 bases from J, leaving 17 bases between. Germline-derived CDR1 and CDR2 are LGHDT and YNNKEL (reference sequence). This CDR3 region has 16 residues. In DNA, the CDR3 is TGTGCCAGCAGCCAAGATGGAGGGACCCCCGTAGACGAGCAGTACTTC. Its translation is CASSQDGGTPVDEQYF.